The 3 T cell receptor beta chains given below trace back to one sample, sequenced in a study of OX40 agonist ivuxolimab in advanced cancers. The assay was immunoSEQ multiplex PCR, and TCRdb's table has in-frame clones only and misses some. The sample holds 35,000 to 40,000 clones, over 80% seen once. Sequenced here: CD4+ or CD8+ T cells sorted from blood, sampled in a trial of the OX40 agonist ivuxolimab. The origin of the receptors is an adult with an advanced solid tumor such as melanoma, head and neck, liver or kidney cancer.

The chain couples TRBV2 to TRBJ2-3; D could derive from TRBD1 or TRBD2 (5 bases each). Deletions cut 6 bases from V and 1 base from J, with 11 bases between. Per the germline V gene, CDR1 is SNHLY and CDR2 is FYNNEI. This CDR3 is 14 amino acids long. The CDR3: CASRDGARTDTQYF. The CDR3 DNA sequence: TGTGCCAGCAGAGACGGGGCACGCACAGATACGCAGTATTTT.

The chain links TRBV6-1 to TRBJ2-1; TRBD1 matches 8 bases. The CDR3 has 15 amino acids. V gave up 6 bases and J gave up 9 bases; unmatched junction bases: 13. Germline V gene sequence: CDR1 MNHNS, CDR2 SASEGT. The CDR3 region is CASRAERTGSSEQFF. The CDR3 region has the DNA TGTGCCAGCAGAGCGGAGAGGACAGGGTCTTCTGAGCAGTTCTTC.

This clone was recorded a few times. DNA for the CDR3: TGTGCCAGCAGCTTAGCGGGGGTTCTAGCTGCCGGGGAGCTGTTTTTT. Protein: CASSLAGVLAAGELFF. The chain is built from TRBV7-2 and TRBJ2-2; D may correspond to TRBD1 or TRBD2 (5 bases each). V was clipped by 0 bases and J by 6 bases, with 14 bases between them. CDR1 SGHTA and CDR2 FQGNSA come from the germline V gene. The CDR3 length is 16 residues.